Shown below are 17 T cell receptor beta chains from a single sample sequenced in a study of blood T cells in healthy people across ages. Next came a second PCR, run for about 6 to 12 cycles, which used a sample-barcoded 5' primer along with a J-beta primer mix. TCRdb processed the 5' RACE reads anew with MiXCR; each CDR3 protein has one entry. The sample yields 500,000 to 550,000 distinct CDR3 sequences, less than 25% seen once. The same specimen was also included in a second study, on T cells of mothers and their children.

Sequencing was done on a sample of blood. The receptors were gathered from a boy between 10 and 17 years old in good health.

This clonotype was counted a few times. At one end the junction does not follow the germline gene, possibly because of a read error. The V call is TRBV7-9, the J call TRBJ2-3; 8 bases align to TRBD2. Germline V gives CDR1 SEHNR, CDR2 FQNEAQ (reference sequence). This CDR3 comprises 16 residues. The CDR3 region is CASSLLREERADTQYF. CDR3 DNA sequence: TGTGCCAGCAGCTTACTGCGGGAGGAAAGGGCAGATACGCAGTACTTT.

The sample holds a few counts of this clonotype. The chain uses TRBV29-1 and TRBJ1-4, with D possibly being TRBD1 (6 bases). The CDR3 contains 14 residues. The germline V gene has CDR1 SQVTM and CDR2 ANQGSEA. The V end lost 6 bases, the J end lost 3 bases, and 14 bases lay between the germline ends. CDR3 in amino acids: CSVADRRANEKLFF. The CDR3 region has the DNA TGCAGCGTCGCCGACAGGAGGGCTAATGAAAAACTGTTTTTT.

This clonotype appeared a few times. J is TRBJ2-5 and V is TRBV14; 9 bases fit TRBD1. Near its end, the DNA agrees better with TRBJ2-7, so the J call may be wrong. The germline CDR1 and CDR2 sequences are SGHDN and FVKESK. There are 12 residues in the CDR3. CDR3 DNA sequence: TGTGCCAGCAGCGGGACAGGGTTCGAGCAGTACTTC. This translates into CASSGTGFEQYF.

This clonotype showed up just a few times. The genes are TRBV9 and TRBJ1-1; TRBD1 matches 10 bases. The CDR3 is made up of 13 amino acids. V was clipped by 3 bases and J by 11 bases; unmatched bases: 7. The germline V gene encodes CDR1 SGDLS and CDR2 YYNGEE. As DNA, the CDR3 is TGTGCCAGCAGCGGAGGGGACAGGGGCCCCGCTTTCTTT. Its translation is CASSGGDRGPAFF.

This clonotype was counted only a few times. V is TRBV6-5 and J is TRBJ1-2, with TRBD1 matching 9 bases. CDR3 length: 14 residues. The ends lost 7 bases at V and 7 bases at J; junction bases unmatched: 10. Germline lookup yields CDR1 MNHEY and CDR2 SVGAGI. The CDR3 region is CASTPGTGWVGYTF. The CDR3 coding sequence is TGTGCCAGCACCCCAGGGACAGGGTGGGTTGGCTACACCTTC.

V and J are TRBV27 and TRBJ2-2; maybe TRBD2 (5 bases). CDR3 length: 14 residues. Trimming removed 6 bases at V and 1 base at J, with 9 bases between. Germline CDR1 MNHEY, CDR2 SMNVEV (reference sequence). CDR3 region: CASRESGNTGELFF. The CDR3 coding sequence is TGTGCCAGCAGAGAGAGCGGGAACACCGGGGAGCTGTTTTTT.

This clonotype was picked up a small number of times. Written as DNA, the CDR3 is TGTGCCAGCAGTATGTGGGGGGGTCGAGAGACCCAGTACTTC. Amino acid sequence: CASSMWGGRETQYF. The chain is built from TRBV6-2 or TRBV6-3 and TRBJ2-5, with 7 bases matching TRBD2. Germline values: CDR1 MNHEY, CDR2 SVGEGT. This CDR3 has 14 residues. V trimming: 5 bases; J trimming: 4 bases; junction bases outside the gene matches: 7.

V usage is TRBV6-2 or TRBV6-3 and J usage is TRBJ1-2; no definite D call. CDR1 MNHEY and CDR2 SVGEGT come from the germline V gene. V gave up 5 bases and J gave up 2 bases, with 3 bases separating them. The CDR3 is 11 amino acids. The CDR3 nucleotides read TGTGCCAGCAGTAAGAACTATGGCTACACCTTC. It translates to CASSKNYGYTF.

The J gene is TRBJ1-1, the V gene TRBV6-2 or TRBV6-3; the D is unclear. In germline, CDR1 is MNHEY, CDR2 SVGEGT. The CDR3 sequence is 14 residues long. Trimming pared 7 bases from V and 4 bases from J, leaving 16 bases between. CDR3: CASTPTSIGTEAFF. The CDR3 DNA is TGTGCCAGCACCCCGACAAGCATCGGCACTGAAGCTTTCTTT.

This chain uses TRBV28 with TRBJ2-3, with 9 bases aligning to TRBD1. The germline gives CDR1 MDHEN, CDR2 SYDVKM. V was pared by 6 bases and J by 4 bases, with 14 bases of the junction left unmatched. This CDR3 has 17 amino acids. CDR3 region: CASSIRPGQGFSDTQYF. The CDR3 nucleotides read TGTGCCAGCAGCATTAGGCCGGGACAGGGCTTTTCAGATACGCAGTATTTT. The full variable domain, completed using reference TRBV28 and TRBJ2-3, is DVKVTQSSRYLVKRTGEKVFLECVQDMDHENMFWYRQDPGLGLRLIYFSYDVKMKEKGDIPEGYSVSREKKERFSLILESASTNQTSMYLCASSIRPGQGFSDTQYFGPGTRLTVL.

This clonotype was found a few times. The chain uses TRBV2 and TRBJ2-7; a possible D gene is TRBD2 (6 bases). CDR3 length: 14 residues. V was clipped by 9 bases and J by 4 bases, with 19 bases between them. From germline, CDR1 is SNHLY and CDR2 FYNNEI. CDR3 in amino acids: CASHPKPGVYEQYF. CDR3 nucleotide sequence: TGTGCCAGTCACCCCAAGCCGGGGGTATACGAGCAGTACTTC.

The chain uses TRBV4-3 and TRBJ2-7; 12 bases match TRBD2. V lost 4 bases and J lost 4; bases outside the gene matches: 5. The CDR3 has 15 residues. Per germline, CDR1 LGHNA and CDR2 YSLEER. The CDR3 spells CASSRRLAGDYEQYF. Here the CDR3 DNA reads TGCGCCAGCAGCCGACGACTAGCGGGAGATTACGAGCAGTACTTC.

In this sample, this clonotype turned up many times. The CDR3 here is CASSVGGETEAFF. As DNA, the CDR3 is TGTGCCAGCAGTGTAGGGGGGGAGACTGAAGCTTTCTTT. This chain uses TRBV6-4 with TRBJ1-1, with D possibly TRBD1 on 6 matching bases. The CDR3 is 13 residues long. The germline V gene encodes CDR1 MRHNA and CDR2 SNTAGT. The V and J ends lost 4 bases and 5 bases respectively, with 11 bases between them.

Concerning this clonotype: Sequence at one end of the junction differs from germline and may be a read error. The V call is TRBV7-7, the J call TRBJ2-5, with 8 bases fitting TRBD2. Germline CDR1 and CDR2: SSHAT and FNYEAQ (reference sequence). The CDR3 spans 15 residues. The CDR3 DNA reads as TGTGCTAGCAGCTTAGATCTTAGCGGGATAGAGACCCAGTACTTC. This sequence encodes CASSLDLSGIETQYF.

The V and J genes are TRBV5-8 and TRBJ1-4; D is ambiguous. Per the germline V gene, CDR1 is SGHTS and CDR2 is YDEGEE. V was pared by 4 bases and J by 5 bases, with 9 bases between. The CDR3 length is 13 residues. The CDR3 here is CASSQNTNEKLFF. CDR3 nucleotides: TGTGCCAGCAGCCAGAACACCAATGAAAAACTGTTTTTT.

This clonotype occurred a few times. V is TRBV27 and J is TRBJ2-1; 7 nucleotides match TRBD2. The germline CDR1 and CDR2 sequences are MNHEY and SMNVEV (reference sequence). The CDR3 sequence is 16 residues long. V shed 4 bases and J 4 bases; nucleotides not matched to a gene: 10. The DNA for the CDR3 is TGTGCCAGCAGTTCAAGCGGGAACAGCATTTACAATGAGCAGTTCTTC. Its translation: CASSSSGNSIYNEQFF.

As to this clonotype: The junction differs from germline at one of its ends, possibly a read error. V and J are TRBV14 and TRBJ2-1, with TRBD2 matching over 7 bases. The CDR3 runs to 16 residues. Germline loops: CDR1 SGHDN, CDR2 FVKESK. The CDR3 loop reads CAGSPFDGLVAAEQFF. CDR3 coding DNA: TGTGCCGGCAGCCCCTTTGACGGACTAGTCGCTGCTGAGCAGTTCTTC.